Below, one TCR beta chain is given with its context. Its antigen remains unknown. This specimen belongs to a study of cytomegalovirus exposure and HLA in healthy donors. Study details: As released early, the data held 80 million to 90 million unique TCRs from HLA-typed donors.

There are 14 residues in the CDR3. The trim removed 8 bases at V and 2 bases at J, leaving 4 bases unmatched. Germline CDR1 is MNHNS and CDR2 is SASEGT. Points from the study as a whole: With later analysis, a missense DCLRE1C variant became linked to TCR beta V- and J-gene trimming. Follow-up analysis found HLA locus-dependent TCR association rates, highest for DRB1 and lowest for HLA-C.

The PCR was carried out with 60 Vbeta primers and 13 Jbeta primers. TCRdb's table, derived via immunoSEQ multiplex PCR, lists solely in-frame clones and lacks some. The sample shows hundreds of thousands of clones, around 73% of them seen only once. The sequence derives from a male donor in good health and CMV-seronegative. The sequencing input was PBMCs. The rearrangement links TRBV6-1 to TRBJ1-4, with 8 bases that match TRBD1. This CDR3 is CASGWTGTNEKLFF. The CDR3 bases are TGTGCCAGCGGGTGGACAGGGACTAATGAAAAACTGTTTTTT.